These 20 T cell receptor beta chains came from one sample sequenced in a study of T cells in localized non-small cell lung cancer. Produced via immunoSEQ multiplex PCR; TCRdb's table is partial and in-frame only. The data contain approximately 33,000 clones, approximately 94% of them singletons. The sequencing here drew on peripheral blood, taken before any cancer treatment. The receptors stem from a female donor aged 60 or older with stage I lung adenocarcinoma.

This clone was detected only once. The J gene is TRBJ1-6, the V gene TRBV7-3; weak D call: TRBD1 (5 bases). The CDR3 consists of 12 residues. Germline V lookup: CDR1 SGHTA, CDR2 FQGTGA. Trimming took 1 base from V and 12 from J, leaving 7 bases between them. The CDR3 loop is CASSLNGGPLHF. CDR3 DNA sequence: TGTGCCAGCAGCTTAAACGGGGGACCCCTCCACTTT.

The J gene is TRBJ1-2, the V gene TRBV14; D remains ambiguous. Germline V gene sequence: CDR1 SGHDN, CDR2 FVKESK. The V and J ends lost 0 bases and 5 bases respectively, with 13 bases between them. There are 15 residues in the CDR3. Here the CDR3 reads CASSQDWADEYGYTF. The CDR3 DNA reads TGTGCCAGCAGCCAAGATTGGGCAGATGAGTATGGCTACACCTTC. Filled out from reference TRBV14 and TRBJ1-2, the complete variable domain reads EAGVTQFPSHSVIEKGQTVTLRCDPISGHDNLYWYRRVMGKEIKFLLHFVKESKQDESGMPNNRFLAERTGGTYSTLKVQPAELEDSGVYFCASSQDWADEYGYTFGSGTRLTVV.

V usage is TRBV7-9 and J usage is TRBJ1-5; 8 bases map to TRBD1. Per the germline V gene, CDR1 is SEHNR and CDR2 is FQNEAQ (reference sequence). V lost 5 bases and J lost 2; bases outside the gene matches: 8. The CDR3 covers 16 residues. CDR3 nucleotide sequence: TGTGCCAGCAGCCCAAACGTGGGACAGGGCAATCAGCCCCAGCATTTT. Translation: CASSPNVGQGNQPQHF.

The V gene is TRBV6-5, the J gene TRBJ1-5; D is uncertain. The CDR3 runs to 13 residues. Germline V gives CDR1 MNHEY, CDR2 SVGAGI. V dropped 2 bases and J dropped 3 bases, with 5 bases sitting between them. CDR3 nucleotides: TGTGCCAGCAGTTACGGAGCCAATCAGCCCCAGCATTTT. Translation: CASSYGANQPQHF.

This clone was seen once. This chain joins TRBV21-1 and TRBJ2-2; whether TRBD2, the table's D call, matches the DNA was not checked. TRBV21-1 is assigned pseudogene status. The CDR3 has 17 residues. As DNA, the CDR3 is TGTGCCAGCAGGCAAGGGGCTAGCGGGGGGGCCGACGGGGAGCTGTTTTTT. It yields the protein CASRQGASGGADGELFF.

This chain links TRBV7-2 with TRBJ1-2, with no clear D. Per germline, CDR1 SGHTA and CDR2 FQGNSA. There are 16 residues in the CDR3. The V end lost 4 bases, the J end lost 7 bases, and 22 bases lay between the germline ends. Here the CDR3 DNA reads TGTGCCAGCAGCTCGTTTTTAGACCGTGGGTTAGCTGGCTACACCTTC. Translating it yields CASSSFLDRGLAGYTF.

The genes are TRBV6-5 and TRBJ1-2; D is uncertain. CDR1 and CDR2 from the germline V gene are MNHEY and SVGAGI. Trimming shortened V by 2 bases and J by 10 bases, and 11 bases separated the two germline ends. The CDR3 has 12 residues. The CDR3 DNA follows: TGTGCCAGCAGTTACGTTGGAGGTCACTACACCTTC. Translation gives CASSYVGGHYTF.

This chain joins TRBV5-4 and TRBJ2-3; D remains ambiguous. CDR1 and CDR2 from the germline V gene are SGHNT and YYREEE (reference sequence). The CDR3 loop spans 14 amino acids. V was clipped by 0 bases and J by 1 base, with 6 bases between them. CDR3 in amino acids: CASSLEVGTDTQYF. The CDR3 bases are TGTGCCAGCAGCTTGGAAGTAGGCACAGATACGCAGTATTTT.

The sample holds one count of this clone. The J gene is TRBJ2-4, the V gene TRBV27; D is possibly TRBD2 (6 bases). Germline assignment: CDR1 MNHEY and CDR2 SMNVEV (reference sequence). This CDR3 has 14 residues. Between the trimmed V and J ends, which lost 3 bases and 2 bases, there was a span of 8 bases. CDR3 in amino acids: CASSFGGPKNIQYF. The DNA of the CDR3 is TGTGCCAGCAGTTTTGGAGGGCCCAAAAACATTCAGTACTTC.

This sequence joins TRBV7-5 and TRBJ1-1. TRBV7-5 is a pseudogene segment. The CDR3 extends over 14 amino acids. As DNA, the CDR3 is TGTGCCAGCAGCCCCCAGAGCATGAACACTGAAGCTTTCTTT. As protein: CASSPQSMNTEAFF.

The chain links TRBV7-6 to TRBJ2-1; 9 bases are shared with TRBD2. The CDR3 consists of 16 residues. V shed 3 bases, J shed 1 base, and the junction held 4 bases outside the gene matches. Germline V gene sequence: CDR1 SGHVS, CDR2 FNYEAQ. Written as DNA, the CDR3 is TGTGCCAGCAGCTTTCTAGCGGGATGGTCCTACAATGAGCAGTTCTTC. Translated, it gives CASSFLAGWSYNEQFF. The complete variable domain, with remaining parts taken from reference TRBV7-6 and TRBJ2-1, reads GAGVSQSPRYKVTKRGQDVALRCDPISGHVSLYWYRQALGQGPEFLTYFNYEAQQDKSGLPNDRFSAERPEGSISTLTIQRTEQRDSAMYRCASSFLAGWSYNEQFFGPGTRLTVL.

This chain's CDR3 is CASSLIGGSGYGYTF. CDR3 DNA: TGTGCCAGCAGCTTAATAGGCGGCTCAGGCTATGGCTACACCTTC. The rearrangement links TRBV7-3 to TRBJ1-2; D gene ambiguous. CDR1 and CDR2 (germline): SGHTA, FQGTGA. The CDR3 totals 15 residues. Between the trimmed V and J ends, which lost 1 base and 4 bases, there was a span of 13 bases.

The rearrangement uses TRBV9 and TRBJ1-2, with D maybe TRBD1 (5 bases). The germline V gene encodes CDR1 SGDLS and CDR2 YYNGEE. The V end lost 6 bases, the J end lost 5 bases, and 11 bases lay between the germline ends. CDR3 size: 12 residues. The chain's CDR3 is CASTSEGYGYTF. In nucleotides, the CDR3 is TGTGCCAGCACCAGTGAGGGGTATGGCTACACCTTC.

The chain joins TRBV28 to TRBJ2-7; 10 bases are a match to TRBD1. Germline-derived CDR1 and CDR2 are MDHEN and SYDVKM. CDR3 length equals 13 residues. Trimming cost V 6 bases and J 4 bases; bases outside gene matches: 3. The chain's CDR3 is CASSPGQGYEQYV. CDR3 coding DNA: TGTGCCAGCAGCCCGGGACAGGGGTACGAGCAGTACGTC.

The CDR3 sequence is CASTIQGRDTEAFF. In nucleotides, the CDR3 is TGTGCCAGCACCATACAGGGTCGCGACACTGAAGCTTTCTTT. This rearrangement joins TRBV2 to TRBJ1-1; TRBD1 is a possible D gene (6 bases). CDR3 size: 14 residues. Per germline, CDR1 SNHLY and CDR2 FYNNEI. V was shortened by 7 bases and J by 3 bases, with 15 bases between the two germline ends.

V usage is TRBV25-1 and J usage is TRBJ2-1; D is unclear. Germline lookup yields CDR1 MGHDK and CDR2 SYGVNS. The V end lost 4 bases, the J end lost 1 base, and 8 bases lay between the germline ends. The CDR3 loop spans 14 amino acids. CDR3 bases: TGTGCCAGCAGTGGGACCACTTCCTACAATGAGCAGTTCTTC. It is translated as CASSGTTSYNEQFF.

The chain joins TRBV28 to TRBJ1-2; TRBD1 is a possible D gene (5 bases). Trimming took 5 bases from V and 1 from J, leaving 14 bases between them. The V gene's germline CDR1 is MDHEN and CDR2 SYDVKM. The CDR3 length is 15 residues. DNA for the CDR3: TGTGCCAGCAGTGGTGGTCGCGACAGTAACTATGGCTACACCTTC. Amino acids: CASSGGRDSNYGYTF.

The chain combines TRBV5-1 with TRBJ2-1; weak D call: TRBD1 (6 bases). Germline loops: CDR1 SGHRS, CDR2 YFSETQ. Deletions cut 0 bases from V and 3 bases from J, with 10 bases between. The CDR3 consists of 15 residues. CDR3 in amino acids: CASSLDRESYNEQFF. The DNA of the CDR3 is TGCGCCAGCAGCTTGGACAGGGAAAGCTACAATGAGCAGTTCTTC.

V usage is TRBV7-3 and J usage is TRBJ2-3; 15 bases are a match to TRBD2. Per germline, CDR1 SGHTA and CDR2 FQGTGA. V gave up 5 bases and J gave up 2 bases; unmatched junction bases: 5. The length of the CDR3 is 17 residues. CDR3 in amino acids: CASSLGLAGGFTDTQYF. The CDR3 nucleotides read TGTGCCAGCAGCCTTGGACTAGCGGGGGGGTTCACAGATACGCAGTATTTT.

V usage is TRBV7-9 and J usage is TRBJ1-1, with D hard to call. Trimming left V 1 base short and J 6 bases short, with 15 bases between. The CDR3 is 15 amino acids. Germline CDR1 and CDR2: SEHNR and FQNEAQ (reference sequence). CDR3 DNA: TGTGCCAGCAGCTTAGATGGCGGATATTCGGCTGAAGCTTTCTTT. This encodes CASSLDGGYSAEAFF.